The subject of this entry is one T cell receptor (beta chain). The assay was immunoSEQ multiplex PCR, and TCRdb's table has in-frame clones only and misses some. The sample has 1,900 or so clones, about 86% seen once. The germline V and J ends were trimmed by 3 bases and 5 bases, with 14 bases remaining between them. This CDR3 comprises 15 residues. Germline lookup yields CDR1 SGHNT and CDR2 YENEEA. The authors processed graft tissue to release intraepithelial and lamina propria lymphocytes. The data originate from a study of graft-versus-host responses after intestinal transplantation. The chain uses TRBV11-3 and TRBJ1-5, with D hard to call. The TCR sequence derives from a human patient who received an intestinal transplant, so some T cells may come from the graft donor. Sample: ileum tissue, taken less than 70 days after transplant. CDR3 nucleotide sequence: TGTGCCAGCAGCTTCAAAGGGCAGCCCTATCAGCCCCAGCATTTT. Residues: CASSFKGQPYQPQHF.